This is a list of T cell receptor beta chains from one sample in a study of OX40 agonist ivuxolimab in advanced cancers. Sequenced by immunoSEQ multiplex PCR; TCRdb stores in-frame clones only, minus some. The repertoire consists of roughly 56,000 clones, with roughly 90% occurring once and the leading ten covering about 18%. The sequenced sample was CD4+ or CD8+ T cells sorted from blood, obtained in a trial of the OX40 agonist ivuxolimab. Source of these receptors: an adult with an advanced solid tumor such as melanoma, head and neck, liver or kidney cancer. The CDR3 runs from the conserved cysteine through the conserved F or W. Each record gives: J gene, V gene, CDR3 length, D gene, clone size, CDR3 DNA, CDR3 protein. D genes are given only for firm matches. Clone size is shown for a subset of rows, as once, few, many or a class of expanded clone.

TRBJ2-2,TRBV11-2,16,NA,NA,TGTGCCAGCAGCTTAGTAATAGGACCAAAAACCGGGGAGCTGTTTTTT,CASSLVIGPKTGELFF
TRBJ2-1,TRBV28,12,NA,NA,TGTGCCAGCAGGCCCGGGAAGAATGAGCAGTTCTTC,CASRPGKNEQFF
TRBJ2-2,TRBV6-5,15,NA,NA,TGTGCCAGCAGTTCCATCGGGGGTGGGACCGGGGAGCTGTTTTTT,CASSSIGGGTGELFF
TRBJ2-7,TRBV6-6,13,NA,NA,TGTGCCAGCACACCCGGAGCCTCCTACGAGCAGTACTTC,CASTPGASYEQYF
TRBJ1-5,TRBV19,18,NA,NA,TGTGCCAGTAGTATAGATCCCTGGCAGGTAAAGGGCAATCAGCCCCAGCATTTT,CASSIDPWQVKGNQPQHF
TRBJ2-1,TRBV4-3,20,TRBD2,NA,TGCGCCAGCAGCCTAGGCCCGGGACTAGCGCTCACTCAGCCCTACAATGAGCAGTTCTTC,CASSLGPGLALTQPYNEQFF
TRBJ2-4,TRBV6-4,16,TRBD2,few,TGTGCCAGCAGGGGACTAGCGGGTTTAGCCAAAAACATTCAGTACTTC,CASRGLAGLAKNIQYF
TRBJ1-1,TRBV4-3,15,TRBD1,NA,TGCGCCAGCAGCCAAGACGGACAGGGCAGCACTGAAGCTTTCTTT,CASSQDGQGSTEAFF
TRBJ2-2,TRBV7-8,19,NA,NA,TGTGCCAGCAGCTTAGTATTCGGGAGAGGACCCGCGAACACCGGGGAGCTGTTTTTT,CASSLVFGRGPANTGELFF
TRBJ2-2,TRBV4-3,15,TRBD1,few,TGCGCCAGCAGCGCGGACAGGTGGAACACCGGGGAGCTGTTTTTT,CASSADRWNTGELFF
TRBJ2-7,TRBV4-1,15,NA,many,TGCGCCAGCAGCCTAATTGGGGCCAGCTCCTACGAGCAGTACTTC,CASSLIGASSYEQYF
TRBJ2-2,TRBV5-1,18,TRBD2,NA,TGCGCCAGCAGCCTAAACCCGGGACTAGCGGGAAGTACCGGGGAGCTGTTTTTT,CASSLNPGLAGSTGELFF
TRBJ2-7,TRBV28,18,TRBD2,NA,TGTGCCAGCAGTTTCCGACATCTAGCGGGAGTAGGTCTCGACGAGCAGTACTTC,CASSFRHLAGVGLDEQYF
TRBJ2-5,TRBV7-8,11,NA,NA,TGTGCCAGCAGCCAGGGAGGAACCCAGTACTTC,CASSQGGTQYF
TRBJ2-7,TRBV19,15,NA,NA,TGTGCCAGTAGTCCACAGTCTGGCGGAACCTACGAGCAGTACTTC,CASSPQSGGTYEQYF
TRBJ2-5,TRBV11-2,14,NA,NA,TGTGCCAGCAGCTTAGAGGCAGGAGAAGAGACCCAGTACTTC,CASSLEAGEETQYF
TRBJ2-7,TRBV14,13,NA,NA,TGTGCCAGCAGCCAAGACCCTACAAACGAGCAGTACTTC,CASSQDPTNEQYF
TRBJ1-1,TRBV19,15,NA,once,TGTGCCACCCAATCCCACAGGCGGTACGACACTGAAGCTTTCTTT,CATQSHRRYDTEAFF
TRBJ2-1,TRBV27,13,NA,once,TGTGCCAGCAGTTTTGCGGTCTACAATGAGCAGTTCTTC,CASSFAVYNEQFF
TRBJ2-3,TRBV6-5,13,TRBD1,NA,TGTGCCAGCAGTTCAGACAGGGTAAATACGCAGTATTTT,CASSSDRVNTQYF
TRBJ2-1,TRBV7-8,20,TRBD2,once,TGTGCCAGCAGCTCCCGTAAGGGACTAGCGGGAGGGGCTCCCTACAATGAGCAGTTCTTC,CASSSRKGLAGGAPYNEQFF
TRBJ2-3,TRBV4-3,16,NA,NA,TGCGCCAGCAGCCAAGATTCGGGACGGCTGTCGAGTACGCAGTATTTT,CASSQDSGRLSSTQYF
TRBJ2-2,TRBV11-2,13,TRBD2,once,TGTGCCAGCAGCGACGGGGGGGCCGGGGAGCTGTTTTTT,CASSDGGAGELFF
TRBJ2-4,TRBV15,16,NA,once,TGTGCCACCAGCAGTTACCGGAGCAGCCCGAAAAACATTCAGTACTTC,CATSSYRSSPKNIQYF
TRBJ2-7,TRBV4-3,15,NA,NA,TGCGCCAGCACCGATGGATGGGGGAACTCCTACGAGCAGTACTTC,CASTDGWGNSYEQYF
TRBJ2-1,TRBV27,13,TRBD2,NA,TGTGCCAGCAGTCCCCTAGGGGAGGGTGAGCAGTTCTTC,CASSPLGEGEQFF
TRBJ2-1,TRBV2,15,NA,NA,TGTGCCAGCAGTCCTAGCTCGGAGGTTTACAATGAGCAGTTCTTC,CASSPSSEVYNEQFF
TRBJ2-3,TRBV2,16,TRBD1,NA,TGTGCCAGCAGTGATGGGGACAGGGGGCCGGCAGATACGCAGTATTTT,CASSDGDRGPADTQYF
TRBJ2-7,TRBV9,14,TRBD2,once,TGTGCCAGCAGCGTAGCGGGAGGCCGCGGGGAGCAGTACTTC,CASSVAGGRGEQYF
TRBJ2-2,TRBV7-9,13,TRBD1,NA,TGTGCCAGCAGCCGACAGGGGGCCGGGGAGCTGTTTTTT,CASSRQGAGELFF
TRBJ1-1,TRBV4-1,16,NA,NA,TGCGCCAGCAGCCAAGATTCAGGCAGATTGAACACTGAAGCTTTCTTT,CASSQDSGRLNTEAFF
TRBJ2-7,TRBV30,13,NA,NA,TGTGCCTGGAGTTCTGGGATCTCCTACGAGCAGTACTTC,CAWSSGISYEQYF
TRBJ2-4,TRBV20-1,11,TRBD2,NA,TGCAGTGCTAGCGGGAGGGACATTCAGTACTTC,CSASGRDIQYF
TRBJ2-3,TRBV7-9,12,NA,NA,TGTGCCAGCAGCTGGGGTGCAGATACGCAGTATTTT,CASSWGADTQYF
TRBJ1-5,TRBV7-8,16,NA,NA,TGTGCCAGCAGCCCAGCGGACATGATGATTAATCAGCCCCAGCATTTT,CASSPADMMINQPQHF
TRBJ1-5,TRBV2,16,NA,NA,TGTGCCAGCAGTACTTCTTGGGATGAAGGCAATCAGCCCCAGCATTTT,CASSTSWDEGNQPQHF
TRBJ1-5,TRBV28,15,NA,NA,TGTGCCAGCATTGCTGTTGGGGGGAAGAATCAGCCCCAGCATTTT,CASIAVGGKNQPQHF
TRBJ1-2,TRBV28,16,NA,NA,TGTGCCAGCAGTGCCGCACAGGGACGAACTAACTATGGCTACACCTTC,CASSAAQGRTNYGYTF
TRBJ1-1,TRBV6-5,14,NA,NA,TGTGCCAGCAGTCTAATGGGACAGAACACTGAAGCTTTCTTT,CASSLMGQNTEAFF
TRBJ2-3,TRBV2,17,TRBD2,NA,TGTGCCAGCAGTGAAAACCTAGCGGGAGTCGATCCTGGAACGCAGTATTTT,CASSENLAGVDPGTQYF
TRBJ1-1,TRBV4-3,17,NA,once,TGCGCCAGCAGCCAAGAAGCTTTGAGACAGCGGAACACTGAAGCTTTCTTT,CASSQEALRQRNTEAFF
TRBJ2-1,TRBV12-2,17,NA,NA,TGTGCAAGTCGCTTTTTACTAGCGGGAGACCCGTTTAATGAGCAGTTCTTC,CASRFLLAGDPFNEQFF
TRBJ2-1,TRBV10-3,12,NA,few,TGTGCCATCAGTGAGTCCAACAATGAGCAGTTCTTC,CAISESNNEQFF
TRBJ2-7,TRBV5-6,15,NA,once,TGTGCCAGCAGCTTGGTCGGAGGACAATCCTACGAGCAGTACTTC,CASSLVGGQSYEQYF
TRBJ1-4,TRBV7-9,14,NA,NA,TGTGCCAGCACATCTGTTACAGAAAATGAAAAACTGTTTTTT,CASTSVTENEKLFF
TRBJ2-5,TRBV28,14,NA,NA,TGTGCCAGCAGTTTTCATGGGTACCAAGAGACCCAGTACTTC,CASSFHGYQETQYF
TRBJ2-3,TRBV10-2,11,NA,NA,TGCGCCACCCAAGGGGGGGATACGCAGTATTTT,CATQGGDTQYF
TRBJ2-7,TRBV28,14,TRBD1,NA,TGTGCCAGCAGGGCGACAGGGGGGTTTCACGAGCAGTACTTC,CASRATGGFHEQYF
TRBJ2-7,TRBV5-3,14,NA,NA,TGTGCCAGAAGCTTGCCGGACTGGGGTCACGAGCAGTACTTC,CARSLPDWGHEQYF
TRBJ2-7,TRBV7-9,14,TRBD2,NA,TGTGCCAGCAGCTTAGCAGGACTAGCATACGAGCAGTACTTC,CASSLAGLAYEQYF
TRBJ2-7,TRBV19,15,NA,NA,TGTGCCAGTAGCCTAGGGGGGGGCTACTACTACGAGCAGTACTTC,CASSLGGGYYYEQYF